The clone carrying this T cell receptor (beta chain) was recorded at least ten times. For the sorted libraries, around 1 million CD4+ or CD8+ T cells were used. The source of the sample is a study of neurological immune-mediated disorders. Germline assignment: CDR1 LNHDA and CDR2 SQIVND (reference sequence). V lost 5 bases, J lost 10 bases, and 11 bases lay in between. This CDR3 has 11 amino acids. Using its own MiXCR run on the 5' RACE reads, TCRdb lists one record per CDR3 protein. Counted here are about 38,000 distinct CDR3 sequences, 4.8% occurring once; the ten biggest clones make up roughly 9%. Sequenced input: CD4+ T cells from blood. The gene calls are TRBV19 and TRBJ1-1; D not certain. The origin of this receptor is a man younger than 30 in good health. The CDR3, as DNA: TGTGCCAGTAGTGCCCGTCGACGAGCTTTCTTT. This translates into CASSARRRAFF.